This TCR beta chain was recorded in a study of PD-L1 blockade in urothelial cancer. Study-level information: Blood-derived samples held a median approximately 150,000 T cells.

This sample's time point: pretreatment peripheral blood. TCRdb keeps only in-frame clones here, not all; method: immunoSEQ multiplex PCR. The repertoire holds 55,000 to 85,000 clones, with 84% as singletons. V dropped 5 bases and J dropped 4 bases, with 13 bases sitting between them. The CDR3 consists of 14 residues. Germline V gives CDR1 LNHNV, CDR2 YYDKDF (reference sequence). The sequencing here drew on PBMCs, taken around atezolizumab (anti-PD-L1) treatment. The V and J genes are TRBV15 and TRBJ2-3; TRBD2 is a possible D gene (6 bases). The clonotype originates from a woman aged 70 to 79 with urothelial cancer. The CDR3 coding sequence is TGTGCCACCAGCTCCCGACTAGTCGCAGATACGCAGTATTTT. Translating it yields CATSSRLVADTQYF.